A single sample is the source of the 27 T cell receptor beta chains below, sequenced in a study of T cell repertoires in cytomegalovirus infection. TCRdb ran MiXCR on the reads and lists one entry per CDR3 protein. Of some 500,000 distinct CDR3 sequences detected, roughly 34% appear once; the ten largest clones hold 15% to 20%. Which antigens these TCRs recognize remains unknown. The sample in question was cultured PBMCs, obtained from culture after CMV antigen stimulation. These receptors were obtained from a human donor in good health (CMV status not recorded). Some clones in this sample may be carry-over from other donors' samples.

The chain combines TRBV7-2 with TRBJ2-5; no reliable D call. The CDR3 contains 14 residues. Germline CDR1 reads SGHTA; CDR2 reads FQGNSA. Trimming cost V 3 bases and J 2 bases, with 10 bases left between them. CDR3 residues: CASSLFPSQETQYF. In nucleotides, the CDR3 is TGTGCCAGCAGCTTGTTTCCCTCTCAAGAGACCCAGTACTTC.

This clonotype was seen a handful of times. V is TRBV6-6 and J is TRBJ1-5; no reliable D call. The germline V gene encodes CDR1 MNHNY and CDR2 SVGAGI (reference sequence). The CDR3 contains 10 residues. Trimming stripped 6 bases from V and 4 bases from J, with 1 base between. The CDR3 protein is CASRNQPQHF. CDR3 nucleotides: TGTGCCAGCAGAAATCAGCCCCAGCATTTT.

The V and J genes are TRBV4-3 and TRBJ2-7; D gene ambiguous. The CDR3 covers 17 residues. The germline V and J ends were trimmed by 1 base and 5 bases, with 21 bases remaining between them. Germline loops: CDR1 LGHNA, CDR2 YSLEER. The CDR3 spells CASSQASPSSVVHEQYF. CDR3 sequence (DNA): TGCGCCAGCAGCCAAGCGAGTCCGTCATCGGTAGTTCACGAGCAGTACTTC.

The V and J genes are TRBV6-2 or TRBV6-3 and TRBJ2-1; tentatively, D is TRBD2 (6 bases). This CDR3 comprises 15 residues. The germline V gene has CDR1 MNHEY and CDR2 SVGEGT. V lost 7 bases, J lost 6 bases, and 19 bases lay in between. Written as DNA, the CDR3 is TGTGCCAGCAAAGGGACTTGGTCTTGGGGCAATGAGCAGTTCTTC. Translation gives CASKGTWSWGNEQFF.

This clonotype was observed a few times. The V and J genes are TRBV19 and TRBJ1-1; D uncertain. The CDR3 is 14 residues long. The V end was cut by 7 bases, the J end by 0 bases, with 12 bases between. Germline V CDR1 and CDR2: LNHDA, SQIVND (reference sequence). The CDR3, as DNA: TGTGCCAGTACTGCGAGAGGAATGAACACTGAAGCTTTCTTT. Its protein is CASTARGMNTEAFF.

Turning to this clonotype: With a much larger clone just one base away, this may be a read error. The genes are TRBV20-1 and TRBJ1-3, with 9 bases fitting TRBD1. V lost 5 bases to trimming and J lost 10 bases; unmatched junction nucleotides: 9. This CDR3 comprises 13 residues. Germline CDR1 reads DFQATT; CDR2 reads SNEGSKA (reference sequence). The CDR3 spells CSASQGANSTIYF. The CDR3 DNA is TGCAGTGCTTCACAGGGGGCTAATTCTACCATATATTTT.

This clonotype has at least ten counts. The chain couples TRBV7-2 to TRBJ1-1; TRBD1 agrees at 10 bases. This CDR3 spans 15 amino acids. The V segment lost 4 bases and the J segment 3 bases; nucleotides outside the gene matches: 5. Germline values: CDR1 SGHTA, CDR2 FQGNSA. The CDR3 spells CASSSGQGLDTEAFF. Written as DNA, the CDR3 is TGTGCCAGCAGCTCGGGACAGGGGCTTGACACTGAAGCTTTCTTT.

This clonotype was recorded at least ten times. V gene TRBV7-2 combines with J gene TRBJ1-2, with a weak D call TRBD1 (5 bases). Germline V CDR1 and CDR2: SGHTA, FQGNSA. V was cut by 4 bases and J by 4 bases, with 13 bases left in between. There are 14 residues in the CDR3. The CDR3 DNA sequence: TGTGCCAGCAGCTCCAGACAGCGGAGCTATGGCTACACCTTC. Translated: CASSSRQRSYGYTF.

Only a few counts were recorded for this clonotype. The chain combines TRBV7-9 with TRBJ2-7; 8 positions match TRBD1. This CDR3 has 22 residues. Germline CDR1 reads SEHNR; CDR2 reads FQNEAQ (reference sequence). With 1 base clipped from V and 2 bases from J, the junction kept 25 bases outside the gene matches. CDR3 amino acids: CASSLGARGTDRAASGTYEQYV. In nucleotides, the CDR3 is TGTGCCAGCAGCTTAGGGGCGCGAGGGACGGACAGGGCCGCCTCAGGAACCTACGAGCAGTACGTC.

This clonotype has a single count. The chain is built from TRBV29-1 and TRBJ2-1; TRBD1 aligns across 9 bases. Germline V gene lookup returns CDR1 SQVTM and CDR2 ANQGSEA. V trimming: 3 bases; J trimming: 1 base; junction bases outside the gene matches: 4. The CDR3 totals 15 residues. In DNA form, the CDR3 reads TGCAGCGTTGACCCCGGGACAGGGTCCTACAATGAGCAGTTCTTC. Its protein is CSVDPGTGSYNEQFF.

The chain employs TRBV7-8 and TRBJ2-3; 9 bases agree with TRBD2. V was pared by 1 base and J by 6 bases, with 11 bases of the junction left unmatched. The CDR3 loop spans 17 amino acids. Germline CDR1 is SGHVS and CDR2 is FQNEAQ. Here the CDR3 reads CASSLGGGRAIVDTQYF. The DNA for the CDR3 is TGTGCCAGCAGCTTAGGCGGCGGGAGGGCCATTGTCGATACGCAGTATTTT.

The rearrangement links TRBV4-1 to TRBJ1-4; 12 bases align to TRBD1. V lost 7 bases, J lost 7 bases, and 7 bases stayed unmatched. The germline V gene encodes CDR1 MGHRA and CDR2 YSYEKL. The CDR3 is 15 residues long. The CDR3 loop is CASKAGQGASEKLFF. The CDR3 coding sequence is TGCGCCAGCAAAGCGGGACAGGGGGCGAGTGAAAAACTGTTTTTT.

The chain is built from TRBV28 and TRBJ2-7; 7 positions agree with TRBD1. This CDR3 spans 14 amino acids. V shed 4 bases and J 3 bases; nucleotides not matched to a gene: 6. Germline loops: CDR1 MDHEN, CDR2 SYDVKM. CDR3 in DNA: TGTGCCAGCAGTTCACCCGGACAGGTCTACGAGCAGTACTTC. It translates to CASSSPGQVYEQYF. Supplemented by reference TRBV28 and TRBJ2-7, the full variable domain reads DVKVTQSSRYLVKRTGEKVFLECVQDMDHENMFWYRQDPGLGLRLIYFSYDVKMKEKGDIPEGYSVSREKKERFSLILESASTNQTSMYLCASSSPGQVYEQYFGPGTRLTVT.

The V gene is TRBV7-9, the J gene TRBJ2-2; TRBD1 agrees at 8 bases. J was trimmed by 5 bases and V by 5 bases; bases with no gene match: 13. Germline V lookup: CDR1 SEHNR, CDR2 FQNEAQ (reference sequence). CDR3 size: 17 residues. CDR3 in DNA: TGTGCCAGCAGCCATAAGGACAGGGCAGTTGGAACCGGGGAGCTGTTTTTT. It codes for CASSHKDRAVGTGELFF.

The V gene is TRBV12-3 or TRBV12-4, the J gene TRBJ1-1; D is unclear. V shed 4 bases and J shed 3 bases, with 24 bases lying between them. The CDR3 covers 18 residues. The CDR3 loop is CASSSGPPFRTAYTEAFF. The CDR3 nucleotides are TGTGCCAGCAGTTCAGGCCCCCCTTTTCGGACGGCCTACACTGAAGCTTTCTTT.

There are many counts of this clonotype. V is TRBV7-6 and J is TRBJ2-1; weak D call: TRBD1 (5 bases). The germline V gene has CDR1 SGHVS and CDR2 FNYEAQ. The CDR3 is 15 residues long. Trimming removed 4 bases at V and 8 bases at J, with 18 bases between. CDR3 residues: CASSYPGSQGHEQFF. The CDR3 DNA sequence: TGTGCCAGCAGCTACCCAGGCTCCCAGGGCCATGAGCAGTTCTTC.

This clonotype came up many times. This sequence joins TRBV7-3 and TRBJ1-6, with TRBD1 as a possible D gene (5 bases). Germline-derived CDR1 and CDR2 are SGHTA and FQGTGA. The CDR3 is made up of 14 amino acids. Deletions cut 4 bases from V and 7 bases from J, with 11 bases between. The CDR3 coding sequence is TGTGCCAGCAGCTCCGGGGGGGAGAATTCACCCCTCCACTTT. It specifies CASSSGGENSPLHF.

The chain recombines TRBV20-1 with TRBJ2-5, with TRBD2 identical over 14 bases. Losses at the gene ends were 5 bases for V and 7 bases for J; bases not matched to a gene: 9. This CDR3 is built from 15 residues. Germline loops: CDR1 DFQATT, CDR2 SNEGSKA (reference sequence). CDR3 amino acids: CSARPGLAGARTQYF. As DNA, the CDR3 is TGCAGTGCTCGTCCGGGACTAGCGGGAGCCAGGACCCAGTACTTC.

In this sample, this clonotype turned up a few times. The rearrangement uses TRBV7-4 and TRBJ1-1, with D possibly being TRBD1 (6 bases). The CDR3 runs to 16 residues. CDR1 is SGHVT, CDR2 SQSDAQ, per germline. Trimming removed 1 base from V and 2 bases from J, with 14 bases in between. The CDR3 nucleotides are TGTGCCAGCAGCTTAGTAGCCAGGGGCAAAAACACTGAAGCTTTCTTT. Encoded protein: CASSLVARGKNTEAFF.

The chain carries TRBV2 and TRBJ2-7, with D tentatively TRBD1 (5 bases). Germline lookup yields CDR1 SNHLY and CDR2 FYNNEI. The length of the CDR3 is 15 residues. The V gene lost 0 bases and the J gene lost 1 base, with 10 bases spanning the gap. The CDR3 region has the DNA TGTGCCAGCAGTGAAGCGAGGAGACAGTCCTACGAGCAGTACTTC. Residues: CASSEARRQSYEQYF.

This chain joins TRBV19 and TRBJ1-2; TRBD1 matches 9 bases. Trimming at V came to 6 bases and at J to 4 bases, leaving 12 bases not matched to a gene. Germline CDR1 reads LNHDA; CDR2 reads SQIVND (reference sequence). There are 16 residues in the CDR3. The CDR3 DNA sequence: TGTGCCAGTAGCTTGACGGGACAGGGCTTATTCTATGGCTACACCTTC. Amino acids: CASSLTGQGLFYGYTF.

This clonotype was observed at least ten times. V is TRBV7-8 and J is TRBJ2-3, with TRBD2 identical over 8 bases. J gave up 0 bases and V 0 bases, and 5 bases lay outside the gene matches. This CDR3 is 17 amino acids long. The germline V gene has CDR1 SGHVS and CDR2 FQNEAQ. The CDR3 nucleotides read TGTGCCAGCAGCTTAGCCGGGAGGGTTTCTAGCACAGATACGCAGTATTTT. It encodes CASSLAGRVSSTDTQYF.

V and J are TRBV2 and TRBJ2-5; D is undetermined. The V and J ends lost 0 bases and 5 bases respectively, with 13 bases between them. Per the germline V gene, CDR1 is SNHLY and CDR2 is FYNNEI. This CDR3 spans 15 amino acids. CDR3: CASSEAVVVRETQYF. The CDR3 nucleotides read TGTGCCAGCAGTGAAGCGGTCGTGGTTAGGGAGACCCAGTACTTC.

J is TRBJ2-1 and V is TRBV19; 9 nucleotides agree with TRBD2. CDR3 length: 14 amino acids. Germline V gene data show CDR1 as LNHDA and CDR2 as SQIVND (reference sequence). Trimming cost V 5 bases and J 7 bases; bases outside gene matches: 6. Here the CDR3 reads CASSPLAGMNEQFF. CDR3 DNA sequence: TGTGCCAGTAGTCCCCTAGCGGGAATGAATGAGCAGTTCTTC.

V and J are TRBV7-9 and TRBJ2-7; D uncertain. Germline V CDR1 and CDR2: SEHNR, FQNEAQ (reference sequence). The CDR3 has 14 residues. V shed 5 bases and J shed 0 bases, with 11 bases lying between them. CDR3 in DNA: TGTGCCAGCAGCCCCAGCACTTTCTCCTACGAGCAGTACTTC. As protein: CASSPSTFSYEQYF.

This CDR3 reads CASSFGSPLHF. The CDR3 DNA is TGTGCCAGCAGTTTCGGTTCACCCCTCCACTTT. The V and J genes are TRBV27 and TRBJ1-6; D uncertain. Between the trimmed V and J ends, which lost 3 bases and 9 bases, there was a span of 3 bases. Germline V gene lookup returns CDR1 MNHEY and CDR2 SMNVEV (reference sequence). The CDR3 length is 11 residues.

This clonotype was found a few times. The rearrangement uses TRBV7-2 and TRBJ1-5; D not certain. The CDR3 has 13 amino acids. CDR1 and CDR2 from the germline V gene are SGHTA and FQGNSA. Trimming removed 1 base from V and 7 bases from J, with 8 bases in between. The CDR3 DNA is TGTGCCAGCAGCTTAGGAACGGACCAGCCCCAGCATTTT. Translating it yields CASSLGTDQPQHF.